These 5 T cell receptor beta chains came from one sample sequenced in a study of PD-L1 blockade in urothelial cancer (TCRdb year 2017). The receptor library was made with the immunoSEQ multiplex PCR assay. In its TCRdb copy, this immuneACCESS table keeps in-frame sequences only and misses some clones. Where compared with another copy, unresolved V genes explain less than half of these, and the others have no known cause. This sample holds 50,000 to 65,000 clones; 80% to 85% were observed only once. The ten most abundant clones make up 3.2% of the sample. The sample's time point label, decoded: pretreatment peripheral blood. Sequencing was performed on PBMCs, taken around atezolizumab (anti-PD-L1) treatment. These receptor sequences come from a man aged 65-85 years with urothelial cancer.

This clone was detected a few times. V is TRBV4-1 and J is TRBJ2-7; D possibly corresponds to TRBD2 (6 bases). V dropped 2 bases and J dropped 7 bases, with 21 bases sitting between them. This CDR3 is 16 amino acids long. The germline V gene has CDR1 MGHRA and CDR2 YSYEKL. CDR3 DNA: TGCGCCAGCAGCCAACTAACTACTAGCAGAACTCGTGAGCAGTACTTC. Encoded protein: CASSQLTTSRTREQYF.

The gene calls are TRBV5-1 and TRBJ1-3, with TRBD1 matching 7 bases. After removal of 4 bases from V and 2 bases from J, the junction contained 6 bases not matched to a gene. The CDR3 contains 15 residues. Germline lookup yields CDR1 SGHRS and CDR2 YFSETQ. CDR3 residues: CASSGRGTAGNTIYF. Here the CDR3 DNA reads TGCGCCAGCAGCGGCAGGGGGACGGCTGGAAACACCATATATTTT.

The chain recombines TRBV19 with TRBJ2-2; 7 nucleotides line up with TRBD1. This CDR3 is 14 amino acids long. V dropped 5 bases and J dropped 4; count of bases not matched to a gene: 4. The germline V gene has CDR1 LNHDA and CDR2 SQIVND (reference sequence). The CDR3 sequence: CASSLQGVTGELFF. DNA for the CDR3: TGTGCCAGTAGTCTGCAGGGGGTCACCGGGGAGCTGTTTTTT.

Only a few counts were recorded for this clone. The V call is TRBV5-4, the J call TRBJ1-3; D not resolved. V lost 3 bases and J lost 4, with 11 bases in between. Per the germline V gene, CDR1 is SGHNT and CDR2 is YYREEE (reference sequence). This CDR3 contains 14 residues. CDR3 bases: TGTGCCAGCAGCTCTCCTACTACCGGAAACACCATATATTTT. It is translated as CASSSPTTGNTIYF.

This clone appeared a single time. The gene calls are TRBV11-2 and TRBJ2-3; D unclear. V was cut by 1 base and J by 2 bases, with 10 bases left in between. The CDR3 extends over 15 amino acids. CDR1 is SGHAT, CDR2 FQNNGV, per germline. This CDR3 reads CASSLGSSPTDTQYF. The CDR3, as DNA: TGTGCCAGCAGCTTAGGCAGTTCACCCACAGATACGCAGTATTTT.